The TCR beta chain under discussion was sequenced for a study of shared clonotypes between healthy human individuals. Investigators spread the genomic DNA of each subset evenly over several immunoSEQ plates. The method was immunoSEQ multiplex PCR; TCRdb's version includes in-frame clones alone and lacks a portion of them. Among 2.3 million or so clones, approximately 93% were seen once, and the ten largest hold 0.35% to 0.5%. All participating donors were Caucasian adults from Nashville, Tennessee. CDR1 is MNHEY, CDR2 SMNVEV, per germline (reference sequence). Trimming removed 2 bases at V and 3 bases at J, with 14 bases between. The CDR3 runs 15 residues.

The sequencing sample was made of naive CD4+ T cells from PBMCs. The subset: CD45RA+ positively selected. This chain connects TRBV27 to TRBJ2-7, with D unresolved. The clonotype was recovered from a man in his late teens or twenties in good health. Some clones in this sample may be carry-over from other donors' samples. CDR3 nucleotides: TGTGCCAGCAGTTTAGAAGCTTCCGGAGTCTACGAGCAGTACTTC. It encodes CASSLEASGVYEQYF.